These 16 T cell receptor beta chains were sequenced from one sample in a study of OX40 agonist ivuxolimab in advanced cancers. This table comes from immunoSEQ multiplex PCR, and its TCRdb copy is limited to in-frame clones, with some not included. The sample records approximately 82,000 clones, less than 85% being singletons. This specimen consisted of CD4+ or CD8+ T cells sorted from blood, obtained in a trial of the OX40 agonist ivuxolimab. The receptors originated from an adult with an advanced solid tumor such as melanoma, head and neck, liver or kidney cancer.

V is TRBV20-1 and J is TRBJ2-7, with D perhaps matching TRBD1 or TRBD2 (5 bases each). This CDR3 comprises 11 residues. The germline gives CDR1 DFQATT, CDR2 SNEGSKA (reference sequence). Trimming took off 3 bases at V and 6 bases at J, with 9 bases between the two ends. The CDR3 reads CSASLGVEQYF. CDR3 nucleotides: TGCAGTGCTAGTCTGGGGGTCGAGCAGTACTTC.

CDR3 in amino acids: CASSLELAGGRYEQYF. DNA of the CDR3: TGTGCCAGCAGCTTAGAGTTGGCGGGGGGGCGGTACGAGCAGTACTTC. V is TRBV11-2 and J is TRBJ2-7, with 9 bases identical to TRBD2. This CDR3 is built from 16 residues. J lost 4 bases, V lost 0 bases, and 7 bases had no gene match. Germline V gene lookup returns CDR1 SGHAT and CDR2 FQNNGV.

Many counts were recorded for this clone. This chain links TRBV4-2 with TRBJ2-4; TRBD1 might be the D (5 bases). CDR3 length: 17 amino acids. Germline-derived CDR1 and CDR2 are LGHNA and YNFKEQ. The ends were cut back, 0 bases at V and 2 bases at J, with 14 bases in the middle. The CDR3 bases are TGTGCCAGCAGCCAAGATTTCTGGGGCGCACCCAAAAACATTCAGTACTTC. It is translated as CASSQDFWGAPKNIQYF.

The CDR3 nucleotides read TGTGCCAGCAGCATTAGGGTGGACGGTGAAGCTTTCTTT. Encoded protein: CASSIRVDGEAFF. The chain links TRBV9 to TRBJ1-1; D unclear. CDR1 is SGDLS, CDR2 YYNGEE, per germline. The CDR3 has 13 amino acids. Trimming removed 4 bases from V and 7 bases from J, with 14 bases in between.

This clone was seen only a few times. This rearrangement joins TRBV14 to TRBJ1-1; D uncertain. Germline V gene lookup returns CDR1 SGHDN and CDR2 FVKESK. The CDR3 has 17 amino acids. V was pared by 0 bases and J by 1 base, with 15 bases between. CDR3 in DNA: TGTGCCAGCAGCCAAGATGAGGGTCTGTGGTGGAACACTGAAGCTTTCTTT. Translated, it gives CASSQDEGLWWNTEAFF.

This clone was detected once. The rearrangement links TRBV19 to TRBJ2-7; tentatively, D is TRBD1 (5 bases). Trimming stripped 2 bases from V and 4 bases from J, with 15 bases between. Germline V gives CDR1 LNHDA, CDR2 SQIVND (reference sequence). The CDR3 spans 15 residues. CDR3 DNA sequence: TGTGCCAGTAGTATAAAAGGGGCAGGCGAGTACGAGCAGTACTTC. Its protein product is CASSIKGAGEYEQYF.

The chain combines TRBV7-3 with TRBJ2-2; maybe TRBD1 (6 bases). Trimming took 5 bases from V and 6 from J, leaving 13 bases between them. CDR3 size: 14 residues. Germline V gives CDR1 SGHTA, CDR2 FQGTGA. CDR3: CASSPTGSPGELFF. Written as DNA, the CDR3 is TGTGCCAGCAGCCCCACAGGGTCACCCGGGGAGCTGTTTTTT.

This rearrangement joins TRBV4-3 to TRBJ2-1, with 8 bases that match TRBD2. The CDR3 sequence is 18 residues long. V was pared by 0 bases and J by 0 bases, with 7 bases of the junction left unmatched. Germline V CDR1 and CDR2: LGHNA, YSLEER. This chain's CDR3 is CASSQEGLAGFSYNEQFF. The CDR3 DNA follows: TGCGCCAGCAGCCAAGAAGGGCTAGCGGGCTTCTCCTACAATGAGCAGTTCTTC.

The V gene is TRBV30, the J gene TRBJ1-2, with no clear D. Trimming shortened V by 0 bases and J by 0 bases, and 8 bases separated the two germline ends. Germline V lookup: CDR1 GTSNPN, CDR2 SVGIG (reference sequence). This CDR3 has 14 residues. The CDR3 bases are TGTGCCTGGAGTGTGGGGTCTCCTAACTATGGCTACACCTTC. Translated, it gives CAWSVGSPNYGYTF.

A note on this clone: A much larger clone differs from this one at a single base, so this may be a read error. The rearrangement uses TRBV5-6 and TRBJ1-5; D is possibly TRBD1 (6 bases). The CDR3 totals 13 residues. Germline values: CDR1 SGHDT, CDR2 YYEEEE. Trimming cost V 0 bases and J 6 bases, with 7 bases left between them. The CDR3 here is CASSLDRAQPQHF. CDR3 coding DNA: TGTGCCAGCAGCTTGGACAGGGCTCAGCCCCAGCATTTT.

The rearrangement uses TRBV7-3 and TRBJ2-6; tentative D call: TRBD1 (6 bases). V was cut by 5 bases and J by 2 bases, with 13 bases left in between. CDR1 is SGHTA and CDR2 is FQGTGA in the germline V gene. This CDR3 has 16 residues. In DNA form, the CDR3 reads TGTGCCAGCAGCCCCCAACAGGGTACTGGGGCCAACGTCCTGACTTTC. Protein product: CASSPQQGTGANVLTF.

This sequence joins TRBV5-1 and TRBJ1-1, with no clear D. Germline-derived CDR1 and CDR2 are SGHRS and YFSETQ. V was cut by 4 bases and J by 4 bases, with 11 bases left in between. CDR3 length equals 13 residues. DNA for the CDR3: TGCGCCAGCAGCATGGGTTGGGGCACTGAAGCTTTCTTT. Protein: CASSMGWGTEAFF.

The J gene is TRBJ1-4, the V gene TRBV4-3; 10 bases fit TRBD1. Germline assignment: CDR1 LGHNA and CDR2 YSLEER. The CDR3 is made up of 16 amino acids. V dropped 2 bases and J dropped 8; count of bases not matched to a gene: 8. Here the CDR3 DNA reads TGCGCCAGCAGCCAACGTTGGACAGGGGGAGAAGAAAAACTGTTTTTT. This encodes CASSQRWTGGEEKLFF.

The rearrangement uses TRBV18 and TRBJ1-1; D is undetermined. V lost 0 bases and J 0 bases, leaving 11 bases between the germline ends. The germline V gene has CDR1 KGHSH and CDR2 LQKENI. The CDR3 has 16 residues. The CDR3 loop reads CASSPPNSYMNTEAFF. DNA of the CDR3: TGTGCCAGCTCACCACCGAATAGCTACATGAACACTGAAGCTTTCTTT.

The chain joins TRBV7-8 to TRBJ2-2, with D possibly being TRBD1 (6 bases). Trimming removed 5 bases at V and 4 bases at J, with 14 bases between. The germline CDR1 and CDR2 sequences are SGHVS and FQNEAQ. The CDR3 is 15 amino acids. The CDR3 here is CASSPNRVSTGELFF. CDR3 DNA sequence: TGTGCCAGCAGCCCTAACAGGGTCAGCACCGGGGAGCTGTTTTTT. Variable domain in full (rest from reference TRBV7-8 and TRBJ2-2): GAGVSQSPRYKVAKRGQDVALRCDPISGHVSLFWYQQALGQGPEFLTYFQNEAQLDKSGLPSDRFFAERPEGSVSTLKIQRTQQEDSAVYLCASSPNRVSTGELFFGEGSRLTVL.

The CDR3 spells CASSLGSLETQYF. The CDR3 DNA sequence: TGCGCCAGCAGCTTGGGGAGTTTAGAGACCCAGTACTTC. V is TRBV5-1 and J is TRBJ2-5; D remains ambiguous. CDR1 SGHRS and CDR2 YFSETQ come from the germline V gene. The CDR3 has 13 amino acids. The V and J ends lost 0 bases and 4 bases respectively, with 7 bases between them.